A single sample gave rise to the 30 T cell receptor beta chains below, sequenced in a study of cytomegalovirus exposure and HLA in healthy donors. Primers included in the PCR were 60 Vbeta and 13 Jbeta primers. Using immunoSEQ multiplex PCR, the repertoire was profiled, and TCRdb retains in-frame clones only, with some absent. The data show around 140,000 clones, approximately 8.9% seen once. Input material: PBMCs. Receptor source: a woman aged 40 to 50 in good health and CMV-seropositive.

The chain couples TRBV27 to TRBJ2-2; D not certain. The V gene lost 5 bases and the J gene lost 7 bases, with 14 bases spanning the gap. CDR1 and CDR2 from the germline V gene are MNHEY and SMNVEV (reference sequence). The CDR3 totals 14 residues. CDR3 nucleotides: TGTGCCAGCAGTCCCCGTTGGTTGAGCGGGGAGCTGTTTTTT. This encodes CASSPRWLSGELFF.

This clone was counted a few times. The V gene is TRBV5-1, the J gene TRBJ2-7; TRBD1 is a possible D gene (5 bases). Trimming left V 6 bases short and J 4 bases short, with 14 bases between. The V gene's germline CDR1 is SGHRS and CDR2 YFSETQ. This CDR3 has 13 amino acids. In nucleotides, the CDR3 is TGCGCCAGCAAGCTGACAGACTCGTACGAGCAGTACTTC. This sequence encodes CASKLTDSYEQYF.

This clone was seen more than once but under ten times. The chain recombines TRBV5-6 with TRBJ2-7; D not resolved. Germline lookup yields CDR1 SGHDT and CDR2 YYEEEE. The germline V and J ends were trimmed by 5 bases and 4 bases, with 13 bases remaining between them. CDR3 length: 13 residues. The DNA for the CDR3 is TGTGCCAGCAGTCCTCTGAGAAGTTACGAGCAGTACTTC. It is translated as CASSPLRSYEQYF.

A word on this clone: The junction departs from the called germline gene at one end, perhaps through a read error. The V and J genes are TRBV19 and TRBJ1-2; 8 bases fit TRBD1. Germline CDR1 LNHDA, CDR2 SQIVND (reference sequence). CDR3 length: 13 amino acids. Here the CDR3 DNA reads TGTGCCAGTAGTATGACAGGGGAATATGGCCACACCTTC. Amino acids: CASSMTGEYGHTF.

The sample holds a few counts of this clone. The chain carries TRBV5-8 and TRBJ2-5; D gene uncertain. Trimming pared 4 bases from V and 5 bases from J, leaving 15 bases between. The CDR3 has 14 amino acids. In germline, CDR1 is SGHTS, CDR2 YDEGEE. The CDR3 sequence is CASSLDPRMETQYF. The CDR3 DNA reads TGTGCCAGCAGCCTCGACCCGCGGATGGAGACCCAGTACTTC.

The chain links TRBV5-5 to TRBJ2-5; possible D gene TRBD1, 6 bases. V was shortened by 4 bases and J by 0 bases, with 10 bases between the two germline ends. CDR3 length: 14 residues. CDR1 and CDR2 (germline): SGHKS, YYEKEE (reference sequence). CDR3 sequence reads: CASSEGVYQETQYF. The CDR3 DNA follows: TGTGCCAGCAGCGAGGGGGTTTACCAAGAGACCCAGTACTTC. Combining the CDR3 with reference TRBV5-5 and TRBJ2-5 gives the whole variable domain DAGVTQSPTHLIKTRGQQVTLRCSPISGHKSVSWYQQVLGQGPQFIFQYYEKEERGRGNFPDRFSARQFPNYSSELNVNALLLGDSALYLCASSEGVYQETQYFGPGTRLLVL.

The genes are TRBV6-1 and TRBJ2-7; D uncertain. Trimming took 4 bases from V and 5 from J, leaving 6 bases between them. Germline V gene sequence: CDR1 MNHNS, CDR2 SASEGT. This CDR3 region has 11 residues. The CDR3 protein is CASSVADEQYF. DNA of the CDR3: TGTGCCAGCAGTGTGGCAGACGAGCAGTACTTC.

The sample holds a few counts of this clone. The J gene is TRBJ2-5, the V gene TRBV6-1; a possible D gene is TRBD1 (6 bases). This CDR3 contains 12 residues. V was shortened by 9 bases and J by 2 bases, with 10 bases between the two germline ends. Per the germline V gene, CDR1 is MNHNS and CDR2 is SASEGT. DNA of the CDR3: TGTGCCAGGGGGACAATTCAAGAGACCCAGTACTTC. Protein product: CARGTIQETQYF.

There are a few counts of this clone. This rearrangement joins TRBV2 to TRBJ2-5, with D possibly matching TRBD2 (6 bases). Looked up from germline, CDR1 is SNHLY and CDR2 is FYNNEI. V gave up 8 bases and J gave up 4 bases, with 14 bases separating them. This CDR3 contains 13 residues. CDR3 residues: CASEEGSGETQYF. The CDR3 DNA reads TGTGCCAGCGAGGAGGGAAGCGGAGAGACCCAGTACTTC.

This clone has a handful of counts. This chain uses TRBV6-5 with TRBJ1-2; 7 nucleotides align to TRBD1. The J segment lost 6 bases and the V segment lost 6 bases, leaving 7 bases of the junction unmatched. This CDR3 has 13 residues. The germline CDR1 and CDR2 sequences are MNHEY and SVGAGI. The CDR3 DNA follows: TGTGCCAGCAGGTCCGACAGGGCAGATGGCTACACCTTC. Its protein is CASRSDRADGYTF.

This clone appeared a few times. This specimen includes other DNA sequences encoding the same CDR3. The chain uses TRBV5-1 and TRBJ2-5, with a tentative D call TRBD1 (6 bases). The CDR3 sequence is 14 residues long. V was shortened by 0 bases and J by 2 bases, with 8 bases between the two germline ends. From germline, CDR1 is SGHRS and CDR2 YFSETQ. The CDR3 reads CASSLGQAQETQYF. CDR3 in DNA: TGCGCCAGCAGCTTGGGACAGGCGCAAGAGACCCAGTACTTC.

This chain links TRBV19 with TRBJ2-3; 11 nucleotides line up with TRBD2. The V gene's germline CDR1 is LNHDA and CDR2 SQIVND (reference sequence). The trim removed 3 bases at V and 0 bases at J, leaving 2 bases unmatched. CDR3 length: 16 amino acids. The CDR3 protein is CASSISGGASTDTQYF. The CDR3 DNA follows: TGTGCCAGTAGTATTAGCGGGGGGGCTAGCACAGATACGCAGTATTTT. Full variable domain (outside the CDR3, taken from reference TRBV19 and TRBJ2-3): DGGITQSPKYLFRKEGQNVTLSCEQNLNHDAMYWYRQDPGQGLRLIYYSQIVNDFQKGDIAEGYSVSREKKESFPLTVTSAQKNPTAFYLCASSISGGASTDTQYFGPGTRLTVL.

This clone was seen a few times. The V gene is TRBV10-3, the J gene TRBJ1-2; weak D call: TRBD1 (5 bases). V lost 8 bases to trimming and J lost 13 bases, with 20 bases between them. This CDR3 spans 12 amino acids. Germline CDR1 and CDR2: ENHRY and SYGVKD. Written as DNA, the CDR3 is TGTGCCATCCGACGGCAGGGAGGTTTATTCACCTTC. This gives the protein CAIRRQGGLFTF.

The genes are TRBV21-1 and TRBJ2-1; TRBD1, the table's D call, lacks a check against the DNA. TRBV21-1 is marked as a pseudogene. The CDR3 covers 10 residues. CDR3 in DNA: TGTGCCAGCAGTGGCCATGAGCAGTTCTTC. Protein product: CASSGHEQFF.

The CDR3, as DNA: TGTGCCAGCAGTTACTCGAGCAGGGGGAATGAGCAGTTCTTC. It is translated as CASSYSSRGNEQFF. The V gene is TRBV6-5, the J gene TRBJ2-1; 7 bases line up with TRBD1. Trimming removed 0 bases from V and 7 bases from J; junction bases left unmatched: 3. Germline V gives CDR1 MNHEY, CDR2 SVGAGI. This CDR3 spans 14 amino acids.

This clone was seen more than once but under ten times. CDR3 in DNA: TGTGCCAGCAGCTTGGCTTGGACAGGGGGTGAGCAGTTCTTC. Translation gives CASSLAWTGGEQFF. V usage is TRBV7-2 and J usage is TRBJ2-1; 10 bases align to TRBD1. CDR1 SGHTA and CDR2 FQGNSA come from the germline V gene. After removal of 3 bases from V and 9 bases from J, the junction contained 5 bases not matched to a gene. The CDR3 spans 14 residues. The complete variable domain, with remaining parts taken from reference TRBV7-2 and TRBJ2-1, reads GAGVSQSPSNKVTEKGKDVELRCDPISGHTALYWYRQSLGQGLEFLIYFQGNSAPDKSGLPSDRFSAERTGGSVSTLTIQRTQQEDSAVYLCASSLAWTGGEQFFGPGTRLTVL.

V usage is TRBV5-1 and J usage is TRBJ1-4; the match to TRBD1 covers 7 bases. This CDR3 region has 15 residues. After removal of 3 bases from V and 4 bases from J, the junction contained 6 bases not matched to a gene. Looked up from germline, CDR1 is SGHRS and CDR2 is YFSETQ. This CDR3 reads CASSSGTEYNEKLFF. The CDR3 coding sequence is TGCGCCAGCAGCTCGGGGACAGAGTATAATGAAAAACTGTTTTTT.

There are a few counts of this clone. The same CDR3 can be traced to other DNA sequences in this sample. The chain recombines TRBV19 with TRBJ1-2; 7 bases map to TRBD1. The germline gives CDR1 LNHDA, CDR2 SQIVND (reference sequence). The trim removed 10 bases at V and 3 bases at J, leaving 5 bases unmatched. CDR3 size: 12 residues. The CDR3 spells CAIPTGHYGYTF. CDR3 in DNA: TGTGCCATCCCGACAGGGCACTATGGCTACACCTTC.

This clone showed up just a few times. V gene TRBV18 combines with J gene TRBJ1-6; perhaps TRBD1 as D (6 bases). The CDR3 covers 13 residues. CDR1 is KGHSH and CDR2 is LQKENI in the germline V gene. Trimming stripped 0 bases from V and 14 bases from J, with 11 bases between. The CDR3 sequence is CASSPPQGRALHF. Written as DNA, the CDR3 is TGTGCCAGCTCACCACCGCAGGGGAGGGCCCTCCACTTT.

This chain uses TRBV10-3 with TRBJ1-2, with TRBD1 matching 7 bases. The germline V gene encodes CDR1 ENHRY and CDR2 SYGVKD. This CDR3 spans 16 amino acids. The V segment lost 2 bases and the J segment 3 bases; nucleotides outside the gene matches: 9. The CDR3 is CAISEAATGVHYGYTF. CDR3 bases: TGTGCCATCAGTGAGGCCGCCACAGGGGTGCACTATGGCTACACCTTC.

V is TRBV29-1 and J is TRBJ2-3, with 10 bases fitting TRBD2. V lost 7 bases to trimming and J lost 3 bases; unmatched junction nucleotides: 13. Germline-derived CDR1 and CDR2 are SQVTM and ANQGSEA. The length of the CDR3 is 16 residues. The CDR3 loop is CSADASSGGGTDTQYF. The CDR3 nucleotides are TGCAGCGCCGATGCGTCTAGCGGGGGTGGTACAGATACGCAGTATTTT.

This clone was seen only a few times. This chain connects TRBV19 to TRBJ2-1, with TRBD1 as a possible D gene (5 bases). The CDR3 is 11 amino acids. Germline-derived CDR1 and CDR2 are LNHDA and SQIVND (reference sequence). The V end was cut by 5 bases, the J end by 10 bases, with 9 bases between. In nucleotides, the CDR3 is TGTGCCAGTAGTGTTTCAGGGGAGCAGTTCTTC. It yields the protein CASSVSGEQFF.

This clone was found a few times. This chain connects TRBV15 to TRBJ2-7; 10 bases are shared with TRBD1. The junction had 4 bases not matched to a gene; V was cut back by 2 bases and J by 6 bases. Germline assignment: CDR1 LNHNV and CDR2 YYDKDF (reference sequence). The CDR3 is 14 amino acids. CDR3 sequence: CATSRKTGGGEQYF. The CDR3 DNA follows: TGTGCCACCAGCAGAAAGACAGGGGGCGGCGAGCAGTACTTC.

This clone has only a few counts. CDR3 DNA: TGTGCCACCAGCCCGGGGGGGCCGGGTGAGACCCAGTACTTC. This translates into CATSPGGPGETQYF. The V gene is TRBV15, the J gene TRBJ2-5; 8 bases align to TRBD2. Trimming took 5 bases from V and 5 from J; bases not matched to a gene: 7. The CDR3 covers 14 residues. Looked up from germline, CDR1 is LNHNV and CDR2 is YYDKDF (reference sequence).

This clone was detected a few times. The CDR3 nucleotides read TGTGCCAGCAGCCTAACACAGGGAGGGGACACTGAAGCTTTCTTT. As protein: CASSLTQGGDTEAFF. This chain joins TRBV4-2 and TRBJ1-1; TRBD1 is a possible D gene (6 bases). Germline values: CDR1 LGHNA, CDR2 YNFKEQ. This CDR3 spans 15 amino acids. Trimming pared 4 bases from V and 3 bases from J, leaving 15 bases between.

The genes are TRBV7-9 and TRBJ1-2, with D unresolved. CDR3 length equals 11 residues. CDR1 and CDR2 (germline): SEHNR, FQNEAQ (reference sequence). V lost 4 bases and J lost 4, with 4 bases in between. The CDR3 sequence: CASSSGYGYTF. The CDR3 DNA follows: TGTGCCAGCAGCTCGGGCTATGGCTACACCTTC. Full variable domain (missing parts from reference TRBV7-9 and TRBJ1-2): DTGVSQNPRHKITKRGQNVTFRCDPISEHNRLYWYRQTLGQGPEFLTYFQNEAQLEKSRLLSDRFSAERPKGSFSTLEIQRTEQGDSAMYLCASSSGYGYTFGSGTRLTVV.

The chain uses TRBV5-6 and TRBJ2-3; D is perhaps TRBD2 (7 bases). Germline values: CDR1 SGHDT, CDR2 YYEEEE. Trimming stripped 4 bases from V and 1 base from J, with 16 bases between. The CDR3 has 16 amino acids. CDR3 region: CASSLTGRGRTDTQYF. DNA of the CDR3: TGTGCCAGCAGCCTTACGGGGCGGGGGCGCACAGATACGCAGTATTTT. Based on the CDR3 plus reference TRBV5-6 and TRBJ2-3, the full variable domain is DAGVTQSPTHLIKTRGQQVTLRCSPKSGHDTVSWYQQALGQGPQFIFQYYEEEERQRGNFPDRFSGHQFPNYSSELNVNALLLGDSALYLCASSLTGRGRTDTQYFGPGTRLTVL.

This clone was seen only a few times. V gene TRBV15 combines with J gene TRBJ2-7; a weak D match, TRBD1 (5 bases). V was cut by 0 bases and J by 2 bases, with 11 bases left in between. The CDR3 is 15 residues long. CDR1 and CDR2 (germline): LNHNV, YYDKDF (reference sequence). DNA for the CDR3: TGTGCCACCAGCAGAGATGTGCAGGGAACCTACGAGCAGTACTTC. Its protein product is CATSRDVQGTYEQYF.

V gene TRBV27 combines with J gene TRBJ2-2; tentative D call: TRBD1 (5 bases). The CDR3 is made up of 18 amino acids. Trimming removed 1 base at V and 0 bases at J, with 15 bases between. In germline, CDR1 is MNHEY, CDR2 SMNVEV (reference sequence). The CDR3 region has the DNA TGTGCCAGCAGTTTATATGCAGGGATGGTAGCGAACACCGGGGAGCTGTTTTTT. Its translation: CASSLYAGMVANTGELFF.

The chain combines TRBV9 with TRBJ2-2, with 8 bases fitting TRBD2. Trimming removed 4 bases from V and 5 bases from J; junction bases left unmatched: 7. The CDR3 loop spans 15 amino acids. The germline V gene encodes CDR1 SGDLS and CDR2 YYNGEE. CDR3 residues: CASSPGGQGTGELFF. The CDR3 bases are TGTGCCAGCAGCCCGGGGGGGCAGGGGACCGGGGAGCTGTTTTTT. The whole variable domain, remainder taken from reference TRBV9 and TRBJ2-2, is DSGVTQTPKHLITATGQRVTLRCSPRSGDLSVYWYQQSLDQGLQFLIQYYNGEERAKGNILERFSAQQFPDLHSELNLSSLELGDSALYFCASSPGGQGTGELFFGEGSRLTVL.